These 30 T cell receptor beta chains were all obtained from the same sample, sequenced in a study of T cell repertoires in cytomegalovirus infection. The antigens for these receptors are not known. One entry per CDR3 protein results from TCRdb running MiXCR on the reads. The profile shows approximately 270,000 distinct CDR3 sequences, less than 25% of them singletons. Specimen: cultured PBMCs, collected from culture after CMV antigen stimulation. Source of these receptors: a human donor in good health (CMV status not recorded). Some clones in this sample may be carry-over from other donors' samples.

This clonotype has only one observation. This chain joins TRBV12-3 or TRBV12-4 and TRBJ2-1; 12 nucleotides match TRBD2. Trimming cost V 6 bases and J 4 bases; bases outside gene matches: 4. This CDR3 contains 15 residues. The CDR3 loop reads CASRTLAGGYNEQFF. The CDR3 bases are TGTGCCAGCAGAACACTAGCGGGAGGTTACAATGAGCAGTTCTTC.

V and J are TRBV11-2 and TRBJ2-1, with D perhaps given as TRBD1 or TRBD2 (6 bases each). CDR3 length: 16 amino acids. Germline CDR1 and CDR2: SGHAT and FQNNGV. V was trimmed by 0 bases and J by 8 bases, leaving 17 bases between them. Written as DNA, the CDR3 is TGTGCCAGCAGCTTAGAACTAGCCCACAGGGTCCATGAGCAGTTCTTC. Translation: CASSLELAHRVHEQFF.

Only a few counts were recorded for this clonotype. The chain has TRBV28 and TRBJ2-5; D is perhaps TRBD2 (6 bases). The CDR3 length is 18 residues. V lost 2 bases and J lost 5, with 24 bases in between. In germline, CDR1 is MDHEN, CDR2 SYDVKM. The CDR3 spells CASSLGVGGTAHGETQYF. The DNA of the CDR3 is TGTGCCAGCAGTTTAGGGGTGGGCGGGACGGCCCATGGGGAGACCCAGTACTTC.

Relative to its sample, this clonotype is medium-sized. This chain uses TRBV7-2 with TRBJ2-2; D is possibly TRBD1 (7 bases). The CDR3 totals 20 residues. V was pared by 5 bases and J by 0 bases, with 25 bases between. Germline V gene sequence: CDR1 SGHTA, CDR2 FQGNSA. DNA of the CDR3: TGTGCCAGCAGCCCCAGCTCCCTTTGGGGGGACAGTGCGAACACCGGGGAGCTGTTTTTT. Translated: CASSPSSLWGDSANTGELFF.

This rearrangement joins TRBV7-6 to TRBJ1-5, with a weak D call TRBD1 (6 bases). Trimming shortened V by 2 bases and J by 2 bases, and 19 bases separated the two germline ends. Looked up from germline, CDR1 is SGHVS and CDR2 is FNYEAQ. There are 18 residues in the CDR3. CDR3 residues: CASSLPPQRGDCNQPQHF. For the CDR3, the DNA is TGTGCCAGCAGCTTACCCCCCCAGAGGGGGGATTGCAATCAGCCCCAGCATTTT. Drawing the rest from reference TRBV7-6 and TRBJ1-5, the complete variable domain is GAGVSQSPRYKVTKRGQDVALRCDPISGHVSLYWYRQALGQGPEFLTYFNYEAQQDKSGLPNDRFSAERPEGSISTLTIQRTEQRDSAMYRCASSLPPQRGDCNQPQHFGDGTRLSIL.

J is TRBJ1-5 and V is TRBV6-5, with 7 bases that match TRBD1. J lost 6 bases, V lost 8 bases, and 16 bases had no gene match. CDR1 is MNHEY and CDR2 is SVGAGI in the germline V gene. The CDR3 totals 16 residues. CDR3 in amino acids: CASGKAGGGGSQPQHF. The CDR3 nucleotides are TGTGCCAGCGGGAAGGCAGGGGGTGGCGGCAGTCAGCCCCAGCATTTT.

CDR3 sequence (DNA): TGTGCCAGCAGTTGGGACAGGGACCCAGGTGGCACTGAAGCTTTCTTT. Encoded protein: CASSWDRDPGGTEAFF. The chain uses TRBV27 and TRBJ1-1, with 9 bases aligning to TRBD1. This CDR3 has 16 residues. With 4 bases clipped from V and 4 bases from J, the junction kept 10 bases outside the gene matches. Germline-derived CDR1 and CDR2 are MNHEY and SMNVEV (reference sequence).

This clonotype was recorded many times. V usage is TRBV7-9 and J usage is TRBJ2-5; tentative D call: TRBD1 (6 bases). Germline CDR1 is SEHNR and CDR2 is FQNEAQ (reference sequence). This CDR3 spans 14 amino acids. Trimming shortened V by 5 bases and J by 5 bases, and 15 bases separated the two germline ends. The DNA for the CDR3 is TGTGCCAGCAGCCCAAAGGGGGTGTACGAGACCCAGTACTTC. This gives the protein CASSPKGVYETQYF.

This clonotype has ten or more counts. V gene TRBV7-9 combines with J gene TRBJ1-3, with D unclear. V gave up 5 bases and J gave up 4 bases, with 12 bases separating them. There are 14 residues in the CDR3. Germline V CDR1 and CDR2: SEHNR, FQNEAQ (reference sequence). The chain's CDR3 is CASSPLGRGNTIYF. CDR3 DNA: TGTGCCAGCAGCCCACTGGGCCGCGGAAACACCATATATTTT.

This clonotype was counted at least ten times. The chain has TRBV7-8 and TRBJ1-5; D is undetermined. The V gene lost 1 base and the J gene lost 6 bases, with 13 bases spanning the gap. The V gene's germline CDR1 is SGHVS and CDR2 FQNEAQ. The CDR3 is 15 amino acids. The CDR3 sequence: CASSLVGQVGQPQHF. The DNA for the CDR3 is TGTGCCAGCAGCTTAGTTGGGCAAGTAGGTCAGCCCCAGCATTTT. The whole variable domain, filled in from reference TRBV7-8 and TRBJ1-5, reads GAGVSQSPRYKVAKRGQDVALRCDPISGHVSLFWYQQALGQGPEFLTYFQNEAQLDKSGLPSDRFFAERPEGSVSTLKIQRTQQEDSAVYLCASSLVGQVGQPQHFGDGTRLSIL.

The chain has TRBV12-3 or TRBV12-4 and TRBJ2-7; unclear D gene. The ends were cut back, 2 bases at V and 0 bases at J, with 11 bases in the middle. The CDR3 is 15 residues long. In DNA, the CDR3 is TGTGCCAGCAGTTTATGGGGTATGGGCTCCTACGAGCAGTACTTC. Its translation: CASSLWGMGSYEQYF.

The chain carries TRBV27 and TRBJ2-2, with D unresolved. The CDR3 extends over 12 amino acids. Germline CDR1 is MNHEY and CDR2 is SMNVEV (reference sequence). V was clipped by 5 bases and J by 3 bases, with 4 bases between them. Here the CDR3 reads CASSQYTGELFF. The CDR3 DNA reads TGTGCCAGCAGTCAATACACCGGGGAGCTGTTTTTT.

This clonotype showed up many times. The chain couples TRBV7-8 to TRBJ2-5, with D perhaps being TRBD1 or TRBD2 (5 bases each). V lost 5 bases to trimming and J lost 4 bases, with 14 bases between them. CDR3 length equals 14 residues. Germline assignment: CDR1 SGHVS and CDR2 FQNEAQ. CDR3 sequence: CASSKRRDAETQYF. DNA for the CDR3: TGTGCCAGCAGCAAACGCCGGGACGCAGAGACCCAGTACTTC.

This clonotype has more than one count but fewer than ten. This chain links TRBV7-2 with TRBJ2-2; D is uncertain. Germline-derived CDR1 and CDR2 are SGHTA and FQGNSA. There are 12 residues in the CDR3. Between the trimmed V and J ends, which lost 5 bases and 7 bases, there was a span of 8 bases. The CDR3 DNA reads TGTGCCAGCAGCCCCCGAGGCGGGGAGCTGTTTTTT. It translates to CASSPRGGELFF. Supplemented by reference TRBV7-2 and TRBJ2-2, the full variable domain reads GAGVSQSPSNKVTEKGKDVELRCDPISGHTALYWYRQSLGQGLEFLIYFQGNSAPDKSGLPSDRFSAERTGGSVSTLTIQRTQQEDSAVYLCASSPRGGELFFGEGSRLTVL.

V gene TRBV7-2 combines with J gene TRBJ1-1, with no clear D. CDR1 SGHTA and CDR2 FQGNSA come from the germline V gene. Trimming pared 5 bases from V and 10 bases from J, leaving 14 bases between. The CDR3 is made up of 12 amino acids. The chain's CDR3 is CASSPGRRAAFF. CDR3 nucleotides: TGTGCCAGCAGCCCCGGGAGAAGAGCAGCTTTCTTT. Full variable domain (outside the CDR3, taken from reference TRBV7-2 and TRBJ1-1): GAGVSQSPSNKVTEKGKDVELRCDPISGHTALYWYRQSLGQGLEFLIYFQGNSAPDKSGLPSDRFSAERTGGSVSTLTIQRTQQEDSAVYLCASSPGRRAAFFGQGTRLTVV.

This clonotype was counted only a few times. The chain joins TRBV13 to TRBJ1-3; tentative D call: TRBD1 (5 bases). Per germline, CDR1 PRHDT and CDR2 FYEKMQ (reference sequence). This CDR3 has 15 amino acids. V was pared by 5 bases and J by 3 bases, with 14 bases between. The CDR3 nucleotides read TGTGCCAGCAGCCGCGAGGGGATTATTGGAAACACCATATATTTT. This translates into CASSREGIIGNTIYF.

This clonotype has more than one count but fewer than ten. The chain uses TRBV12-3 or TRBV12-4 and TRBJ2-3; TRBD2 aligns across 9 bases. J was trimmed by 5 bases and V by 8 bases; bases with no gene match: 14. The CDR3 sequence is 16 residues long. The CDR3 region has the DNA TGTGCCAGCTCTCCTAGCGGGAACCTTCCGGGAGATACGCAGTATTTT. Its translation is CASSPSGNLPGDTQYF.

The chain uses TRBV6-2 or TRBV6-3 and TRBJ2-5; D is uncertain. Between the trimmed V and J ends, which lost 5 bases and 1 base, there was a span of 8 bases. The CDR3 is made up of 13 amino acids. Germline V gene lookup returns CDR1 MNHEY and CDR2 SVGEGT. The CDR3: CASSPRIQETQYF. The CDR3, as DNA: TGTGCCAGCAGTCCCCGGATCCAAGAGACCCAGTACTTC.

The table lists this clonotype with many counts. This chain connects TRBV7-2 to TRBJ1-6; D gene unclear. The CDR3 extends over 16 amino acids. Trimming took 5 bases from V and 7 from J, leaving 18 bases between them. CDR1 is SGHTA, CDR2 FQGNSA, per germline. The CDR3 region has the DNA TGTGCCAGCAGCCCCAAGGTGTGGCGGGAAAATTCACCCCTCCACTTT. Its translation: CASSPKVWRENSPLHF.

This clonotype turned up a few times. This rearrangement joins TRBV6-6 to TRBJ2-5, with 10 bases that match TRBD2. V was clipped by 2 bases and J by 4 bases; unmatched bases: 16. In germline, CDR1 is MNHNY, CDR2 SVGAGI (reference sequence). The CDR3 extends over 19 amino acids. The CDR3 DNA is TGTGCCAGCAGTTACCCAAGGGCTAGCGGGAGAAGGACGGGAGAGACCCAGTACTTC. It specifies CASSYPRASGRRTGETQYF.

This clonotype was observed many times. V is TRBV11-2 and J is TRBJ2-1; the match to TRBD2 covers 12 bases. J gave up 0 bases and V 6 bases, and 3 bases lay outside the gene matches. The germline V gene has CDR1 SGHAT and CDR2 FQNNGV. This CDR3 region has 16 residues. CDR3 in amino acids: CASRRTSGISYNEQFF. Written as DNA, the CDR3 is TGTGCCAGCAGACGGACTAGCGGGATCTCCTACAATGAGCAGTTCTTC.

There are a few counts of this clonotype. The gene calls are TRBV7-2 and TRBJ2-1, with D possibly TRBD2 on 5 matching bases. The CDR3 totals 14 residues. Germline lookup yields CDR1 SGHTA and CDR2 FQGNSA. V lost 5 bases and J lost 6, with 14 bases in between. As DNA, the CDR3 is TGTGCCAGCAGCCCTGCCGGGGTACGCAATGAGCAGTTCTTC. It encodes CASSPAGVRNEQFF.

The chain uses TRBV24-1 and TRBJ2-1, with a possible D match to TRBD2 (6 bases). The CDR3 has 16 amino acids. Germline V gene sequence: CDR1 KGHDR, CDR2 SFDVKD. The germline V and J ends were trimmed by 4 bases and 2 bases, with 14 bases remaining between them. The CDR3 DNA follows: TGTGCCACCAGTGACCTCGCGGCGGGAACCTACAATGAGCAGTTCTTC. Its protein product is CATSDLAAGTYNEQFF.

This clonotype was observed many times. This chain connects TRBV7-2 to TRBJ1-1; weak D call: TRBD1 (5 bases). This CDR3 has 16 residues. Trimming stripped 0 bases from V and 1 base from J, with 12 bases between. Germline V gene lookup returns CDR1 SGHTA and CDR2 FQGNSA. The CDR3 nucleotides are TGTGCCAGCAGCTTAGCTGGAGGGACGGAGAACACTGAAGCTTTCTTT. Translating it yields CASSLAGGTENTEAFF.

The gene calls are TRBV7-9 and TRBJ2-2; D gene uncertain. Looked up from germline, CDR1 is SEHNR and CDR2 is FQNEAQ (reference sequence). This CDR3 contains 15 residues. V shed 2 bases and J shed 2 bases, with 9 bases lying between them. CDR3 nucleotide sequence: TGTGCCAGCAGCTTAATGCCTATTAACACCGGGGAGCTGTTTTTT. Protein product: CASSLMPINTGELFF.

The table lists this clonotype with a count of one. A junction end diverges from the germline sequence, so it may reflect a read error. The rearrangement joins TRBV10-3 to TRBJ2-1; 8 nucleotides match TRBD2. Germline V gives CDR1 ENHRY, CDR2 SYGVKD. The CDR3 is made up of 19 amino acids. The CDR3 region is CAINESWGTTRVAGNAQFF. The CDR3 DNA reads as TGTGCCATCAATGAGTCTTGGGGGACTACTCGAGTAGCGGGGAATGCGCAGTTCTTC.

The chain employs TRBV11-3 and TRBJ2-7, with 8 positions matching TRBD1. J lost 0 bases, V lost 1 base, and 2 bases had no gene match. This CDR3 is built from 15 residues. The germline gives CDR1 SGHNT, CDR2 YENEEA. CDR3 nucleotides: TGTGCCAGCAGCTTAGGGACAGGGTTCTCCTACGAGCAGTACTTC. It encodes CASSLGTGFSYEQYF. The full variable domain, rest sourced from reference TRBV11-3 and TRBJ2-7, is EAGVVQSPRYKIIEKKQPVAFWCNPISGHNTLYWYLQNLGQGPELLIRYENEEAVDDSQLPKDRFSAERLKGVDSTLKIQPAELGDSAVYLCASSLGTGFSYEQYFGPGTRLTVT.

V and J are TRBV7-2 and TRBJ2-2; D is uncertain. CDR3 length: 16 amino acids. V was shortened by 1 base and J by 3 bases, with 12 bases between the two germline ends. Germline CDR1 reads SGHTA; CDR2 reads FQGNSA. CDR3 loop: CASSLGPVSHTGELFF. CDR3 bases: TGTGCCAGCAGCTTAGGCCCCGTCAGTCACACCGGGGAGCTGTTTTTT.

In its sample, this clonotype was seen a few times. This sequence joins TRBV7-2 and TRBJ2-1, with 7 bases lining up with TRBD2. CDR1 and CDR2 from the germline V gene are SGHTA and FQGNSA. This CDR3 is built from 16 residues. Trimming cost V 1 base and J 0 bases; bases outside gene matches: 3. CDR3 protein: CASSLGRGSSYNEQFF. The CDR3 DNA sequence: TGTGCCAGCAGCTTAGGGCGGGGGAGCTCCTACAATGAGCAGTTCTTC.

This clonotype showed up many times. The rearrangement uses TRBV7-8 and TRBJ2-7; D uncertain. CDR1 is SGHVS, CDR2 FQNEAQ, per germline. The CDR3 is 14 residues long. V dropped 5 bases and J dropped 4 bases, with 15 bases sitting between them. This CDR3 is CASSANSMAYEQYV. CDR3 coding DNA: TGTGCCAGCAGCGCAAACAGTATGGCTTACGAGCAGTACGTC.